The clone carrying this T cell receptor (beta chain) appeared a single time. CDR3 size: 14 residues. Trimming left V 7 bases short and J 0 bases short, with 13 bases between. Germline CDR1 is SGHDN and CDR2 is FVKESK. This sample was included in a study of blood T cell repertoires in COVID-19. Across the study: From the United States, Italy and Spain came samples of acute and convalescent COVID-19.

TCRdb's copy holds only in-frame clones and misses some; the assay was immunoSEQ multiplex PCR. This table holds under 250,000 clones, about 90% found once. Study members were between 18 and 89 years old and lived in roughly 24 US regions. Cohort allocation depended upon clinical history that participants reported. The V call is TRBV14, the J call TRBJ2-7; D call uncertain. The sequenced sample was PBMCs or T cells enriched from blood (not recorded which). The sequence was collected from a woman younger than 45 with acute COVID-19. CDR3 sequence reads: CASITTPTSYEQYF. The CDR3 DNA follows: TGTGCCAGCATTACCACTCCTACCTCCTACGAGCAGTACTTC.